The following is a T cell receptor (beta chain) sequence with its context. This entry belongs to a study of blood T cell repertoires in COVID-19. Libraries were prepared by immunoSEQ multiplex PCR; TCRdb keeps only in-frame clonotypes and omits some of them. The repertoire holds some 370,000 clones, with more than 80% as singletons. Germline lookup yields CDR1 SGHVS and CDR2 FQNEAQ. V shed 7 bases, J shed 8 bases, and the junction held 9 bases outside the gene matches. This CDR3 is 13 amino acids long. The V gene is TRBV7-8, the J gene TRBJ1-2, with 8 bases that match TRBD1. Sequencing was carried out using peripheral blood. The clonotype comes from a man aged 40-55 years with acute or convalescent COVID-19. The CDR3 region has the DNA TGTGCCAGCACCCCGGACAGGGAAAGCGGCTACACCTTC. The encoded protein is CASTPDRESGYTF. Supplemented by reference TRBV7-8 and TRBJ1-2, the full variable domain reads GAGVSQSPRYKVAKRGQDVALRCDPISGHVSLFWYQQALGQGPEFLTYFQNEAQLDKSGLPSDRFFAERPEGSVSTLKIQRTQQEDSAVYLCASTPDRESGYTFGSGTRLTVV.